These T cell receptor beta chains were read from a single sample in a study of blood T cells in healthy people across ages. Using its own MiXCR run on the 5' RACE reads, TCRdb lists one record per CDR3 protein. Here the sample spans some 690,000 distinct CDR3 sequences, 20% to 25% being singletons. Sequencing used blood. These receptors were obtained from a man in his 70s in good health. Both conserved end residues are part of each CDR3. Each record gives: CDR3 protein, J gene, CDR3 length, V gene.

CDR3aa: CASSSGRSRTDTQYF
j_gene: TRBJ2-3
len: 15
v_gene: TRBV6-6

CDR3aa: CASSNRRSDQETQYF
j_gene: TRBJ2-5
len: 15
v_gene: TRBV21-1

CDR3aa: CASSPQAGYEQYF
j_gene: TRBJ2-7
len: 13
v_gene: TRBV18

CDR3aa: CASAGGAGETQYF
j_gene: TRBJ2-5
len: 13
v_gene: TRBV12-3/TRBV12-4

CDR3aa: CASSLGDTTAFF
j_gene: TRBJ1-1
len: 12
v_gene: TRBV7-9

CDR3aa: CASSEYRLDTQYF
j_gene: TRBJ2-3
len: 13
v_gene: TRBV25-1

CDR3aa: CASSLRTGGFTDTQYF
j_gene: TRBJ2-3
len: 16
v_gene: TRBV5-1

CDR3aa: CASSPPVWDREAGGYTF
j_gene: TRBJ1-2
len: 17
v_gene: TRBV25-1

CDR3aa: CSADSSGDDTYNEQFF
j_gene: TRBJ2-1
len: 16
v_gene: TRBV20-1

CDR3aa: CASSSIRSPSNEQFF
j_gene: TRBJ2-1
len: 15
v_gene: TRBV7-3

CDR3aa: CASTATSSYNSPLHF
j_gene: TRBJ1-6
len: 15
v_gene: TRBV5-1

CDR3aa: CSAGPGPSTDTQYF
j_gene: TRBJ2-3
len: 14
v_gene: TRBV20-1

CDR3aa: CSPSAPTDTQYF
j_gene: TRBJ2-3
len: 12
v_gene: TRBV20-1

CDR3aa: CAISESTLGTGMQETQYF
j_gene: TRBJ2-5
len: 18
v_gene: TRBV10-3

CDR3aa: CAISDLDRSTEAFF
j_gene: TRBJ1-1
len: 14
v_gene: TRBV10-3

CDR3aa: CASNPRTGGTFF
j_gene: TRBJ1-1
len: 12
v_gene: TRBV6-2/TRBV6-3

CDR3aa: CSVASSSSNEQFF
j_gene: TRBJ2-1
len: 13
v_gene: TRBV29-1

CDR3aa: CASSLVSSSETQYF
j_gene: NA
len: 14
v_gene: TRBV7-9

CDR3aa: CASSPPGLAGRGTQYF
j_gene: TRBJ2-5
len: 16
v_gene: TRBV7-2

CDR3aa: CASSQGLPTSTDTQYF
j_gene: TRBJ2-3
len: 16
v_gene: TRBV3-1

CDR3aa: CASRPSGGNTQYF
j_gene: TRBJ2-3
len: 13
v_gene: TRBV12-3/TRBV12-4

CDR3aa: CASRGVAKNIQYF
j_gene: TRBJ2-4
len: 13
v_gene: TRBV2

CDR3aa: CASSLQGQGNSPLHF
j_gene: TRBJ1-6
len: 15
v_gene: TRBV7-2

CDR3aa: CASSLLTGVPGELFF
j_gene: TRBJ2-2
len: 15
v_gene: TRBV7-9

CDR3aa: CASSTNTDTQYF
j_gene: TRBJ2-3
len: 12
v_gene: TRBV12-3/TRBV12-4

CDR3aa: CASAGGGEKLFF
j_gene: TRBJ1-4
len: 12
v_gene: TRBV7-8